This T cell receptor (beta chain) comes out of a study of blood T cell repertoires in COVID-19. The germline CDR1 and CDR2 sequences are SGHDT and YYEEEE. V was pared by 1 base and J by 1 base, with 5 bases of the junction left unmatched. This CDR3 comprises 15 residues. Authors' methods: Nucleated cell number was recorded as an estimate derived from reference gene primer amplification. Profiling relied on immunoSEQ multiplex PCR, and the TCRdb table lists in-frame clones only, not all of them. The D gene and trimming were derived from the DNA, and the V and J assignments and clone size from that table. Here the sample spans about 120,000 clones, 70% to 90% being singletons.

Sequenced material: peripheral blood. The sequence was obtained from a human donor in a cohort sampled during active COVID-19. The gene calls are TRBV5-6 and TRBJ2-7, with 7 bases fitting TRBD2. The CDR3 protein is CASSLLASGSYEQYF. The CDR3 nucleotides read TGTGCCAGCAGCTTGTTGGCTAGCGGATCCTACGAGCAGTACTTC.